These 30 T cell receptor beta chains share one sample of origin, sequenced in a study of cytomegalovirus exposure and HLA in healthy donors. Vbeta (60) and Jbeta (13) primers were used in the PCR. Sequencing was performed with immunoSEQ multiplex PCR; in TCRdb, only in-frame clones are kept and a portion is missing. Among roughly 100,000 clones listed, more than 65% were seen once. Sequenced sample: PBMCs. All receptors come from a man between 25 and 39 years old in good health and CMV-seronegative.

The CDR3 spells CASSSDSRTGELFF. As DNA, the CDR3 is TGTGCCAGCAGTTCCGACAGCCGTACCGGGGAGCTGTTTTTT. The chain employs TRBV7-9 and TRBJ2-2; perhaps TRBD1 as D (5 bases). Germline values: CDR1 SEHNR, CDR2 FQNEAQ (reference sequence). V was pared by 6 bases and J by 5 bases, with 13 bases between. The CDR3 has 14 amino acids. The full variable domain, with the rest looked up from reference TRBV7-9 and TRBJ2-2, is DTGVSQNPRHKITKRGQNVTFRCDPISEHNRLYWYRQTLGQGPEFLTYFQNEAQLEKSRLLSDRFSAERPKGSFSTLEIQRTEQGDSAMYLCASSSDSRTGELFFGEGSRLTVL.

The rearrangement uses TRBV6-5 and TRBJ2-2, with 10 bases that match TRBD1. In germline, CDR1 is MNHEY, CDR2 SVGAGI. This CDR3 contains 15 residues. J lost 8 bases, V lost 5 bases, and 8 bases had no gene match. The CDR3 is CASSQDRGRGGELFF. The CDR3 nucleotides read TGTGCCAGCAGTCAGGACAGGGGGAGAGGAGGGGAGCTGTTTTTT.

The V call is TRBV14, the J call TRBJ2-5, with TRBD1 as a possible D gene (5 bases). V lost 0 bases, J lost 1 base, and 6 bases lay in between. Germline V gives CDR1 SGHDN, CDR2 FVKESK. The CDR3 sequence is 14 residues long. The CDR3: CASSQDRAQETQYF. Written as DNA, the CDR3 is TGTGCCAGCAGCCAAGACAGGGCCCAAGAGACCCAGTACTTC.

The rearrangement joins TRBV10-2 to TRBJ2-3; tentative D call: TRBD1 (6 bases). Trimming took 6 bases from V and 0 from J, leaving 13 bases between them. The CDR3 contains 15 residues. Germline V CDR1 and CDR2: WSHSY, SAAADI. DNA of the CDR3: TGCGCCAGCAGGGATAGGACAGCTAGCACAGATACGCAGTATTTT. Protein product: CASRDRTASTDTQYF.

The chain is built from TRBV28 and TRBJ1-5, with a tentative D call TRBD1 (6 bases). Trimming took 8 bases from V and 1 from J, leaving 9 bases between them. There are 13 residues in the CDR3. Looked up from germline, CDR1 is MDHEN and CDR2 is SYDVKM. CDR3 bases: TGTGCCAGCGTGGACAGCAGCAATCAGCCCCAGCATTTT. Translated, it gives CASVDSSNQPQHF.

This chain links TRBV5-1 with TRBJ2-5; TRBD1 might be the D (5 bases). The CDR3 sequence is 13 residues long. The germline gives CDR1 SGHRS, CDR2 YFSETQ. Trimming pared 4 bases from V and 5 bases from J, leaving 12 bases between. The CDR3 bases are TGCGCCAGCAGCAAGGAGCCAGGGGAGACCCAGTACTTC. Translating gives CASSKEPGETQYF.

The rearrangement uses TRBV4-2 and TRBJ2-1; 9 positions match TRBD2. CDR3 length equals 16 residues. V was clipped by 4 bases and J by 7 bases; unmatched bases: 11. Germline values: CDR1 LGHNA, CDR2 YNFKEQ. CDR3 sequence: CASSRGGSGRVNEQFF. The DNA of the CDR3 is TGTGCCAGCAGCCGGGGGGGTAGCGGGAGAGTAAATGAGCAGTTCTTC.

The genes are TRBV7-2 and TRBJ2-5, with D possibly being TRBD2 (5 bases). V was trimmed by 1 base and J by 11 bases, leaving 20 bases between them. The germline CDR1 and CDR2 sequences are SGHTA and FQGNSA. The CDR3 spans 15 residues. This CDR3 is CASSLGSGSGSKQYF. CDR3 DNA: TGTGCCAGCAGCTTAGGTTCGGGATCGGGAAGCAAACAGTACTTC.

This chain links TRBV9 with TRBJ1-6; D remains ambiguous. Trimming stripped 5 bases from V and 10 bases from J, with 19 bases between. Germline lookup yields CDR1 SGDLS and CDR2 YYNGEE. This CDR3 spans 15 amino acids. In DNA, the CDR3 is TGTGCCAGCAGTGCCCGCGGGGAGACTCCATCACCCCTCCACTTT. It is translated as CASSARGETPSPLHF.

The CDR3 DNA reads as TGTGCCAGCAGCTCCCGGGACAGAGAAGTACCTAATGAAAAACTGTTTTTT. It codes for CASSSRDREVPNEKLFF. This chain uses TRBV5-8 with TRBJ1-4; TRBD1 aligns across 7 bases. V shed 3 bases and J 3 bases; nucleotides not matched to a gene: 11. This CDR3 region has 17 residues. Germline V lookup: CDR1 SGHTS, CDR2 YDEGEE.

The gene calls are TRBV27 and TRBJ2-7; D is ambiguous. The CDR3 is 14 residues long. CDR1 and CDR2 (germline): MNHEY, SMNVEV (reference sequence). V was shortened by 2 bases and J by 3 bases, with 11 bases between the two germline ends. The chain's CDR3 is CASSLAGENYEQYF. The DNA for the CDR3 is TGTGCCAGCAGTTTAGCTGGAGAGAACTACGAGCAGTACTTC.

The chain combines TRBV18 with TRBJ2-1; perhaps TRBD2 as D (6 bases). Germline V gene sequence: CDR1 KGHSH, CDR2 LQKENI. V dropped 1 base and J dropped 2 bases, with 9 bases sitting between them. CDR3 length: 15 amino acids. The CDR3 nucleotides are TGTGCCAGCTCACCACTAGCGGACACCTACAATGAGCAGTTCTTC. Translation: CASSPLADTYNEQFF.

V and J are TRBV18 and TRBJ1-1; 8 positions agree with TRBD1. This CDR3 region has 15 residues. Germline V gene lookup returns CDR1 KGHSH and CDR2 LQKENI. The J segment lost 5 bases and the V segment lost 6 bases, leaving 11 bases of the junction unmatched. CDR3 sequence: CASSFSTGGGTEAFF. CDR3 in DNA: TGTGCCAGCTCTTTCTCAACAGGGGGGGGGACTGAAGCTTTCTTT.

This clone has more than one count but fewer than ten. J is TRBJ2-1 and V is TRBV14, with 7 bases lining up with TRBD2. CDR3 length equals 14 residues. V lost 8 bases and J lost 0; bases outside the gene matches: 4. From germline, CDR1 is SGHDN and CDR2 FVKESK. CDR3 sequence reads: CASARTSSYNEQFF. The CDR3 DNA reads as TGTGCCAGCGCGCGGACTAGCTCCTACAATGAGCAGTTCTTC.

The J gene is TRBJ1-1, the V gene TRBV13, with a possible D match to TRBD1 (6 bases). With 5 bases removed from V and 3 bases from J, the gap between germline ends came to 22 bases. This CDR3 has 17 residues. Germline V gene lookup returns CDR1 PRHDT and CDR2 FYEKMQ (reference sequence). The CDR3 here is CASSTSGGYRTYTEAFF. DNA for the CDR3: TGTGCCAGCAGCACCTCGGGGGGCTACCGGACGTACACTGAAGCTTTCTTT.

This clone turned up a few times. The chain uses TRBV6-5 and TRBJ1-1; D remains ambiguous. Germline loops: CDR1 MNHEY, CDR2 SVGAGI. There are 13 residues in the CDR3. Trimming removed 2 bases at V and 3 bases at J, with 7 bases between. CDR3 DNA sequence: TGTGCCAGCAGTTACGCCAGATACACTGAAGCTTTCTTT. Translated: CASSYARYTEAFF.

The V and J genes are TRBV15 and TRBJ2-3; 11 bases fit TRBD2. Germline CDR1 reads LNHNV; CDR2 reads YYDKDF (reference sequence). The CDR3 is 17 residues long. V was clipped by 0 bases and J by 7 bases; unmatched bases: 9. The CDR3 loop is CATSRDLLLAGANTQYF. CDR3 coding DNA: TGTGCCACCAGCAGAGATCTCTTACTAGCGGGAGCAAATACGCAGTATTTT. Complete variable domain (other parts from reference TRBV15 and TRBJ2-3): DAMVIQNPRYQVTQFGKPVTLSCSQTLNHNVMYWYQQKSSQAPKLLFHYYDKDFNNEADTPDNFQSRRPNTSFCFLDIRSPGLGDTAMYLCATSRDLLLAGANTQYFGPGTRLTVL.

V usage is TRBV29-1 and J usage is TRBJ2-1; the match to TRBD1 covers 8 bases. The V gene's germline CDR1 is SQVTM and CDR2 ANQGSEA. The CDR3 is made up of 14 amino acids. J gave up 6 bases and V 1 base, and 5 bases lay outside the gene matches. DNA for the CDR3: TGCAGCGTTGAAGCCAGGGGGCGGTTCAATGAGCAGTTCTTC. Amino acid sequence: CSVEARGRFNEQFF.

The genes are TRBV5-4 and TRBJ1-2; 8 bases fit TRBD1. The CDR3 extends over 14 amino acids. The germline V gene encodes CDR1 SGHNT and CDR2 YYREEE (reference sequence). The V segment lost 2 bases and the J segment 7 bases; nucleotides outside the gene matches: 7. CDR3 DNA sequence: TGTGCCAGCAGCTTTGGCCAGGGGGCGGTTGGCTACACCTTC. Protein: CASSFGQGAVGYTF. Full variable domain (rest looked up from reference TRBV5-4 and TRBJ1-2): ETGVTQSPTHLIKTRGQQVTLRCSSQSGHNTVSWYQQALGQGPQFIFQYYREEENGRGNFPPRFSGLQFPNYSSELNVNALELDDSALYLCASSFGQGAVGYTFGSGTRLTVV.

The chain is built from TRBV14 and TRBJ1-4, with 7 bases identical to TRBD1. The V and J ends lost 0 bases and 12 bases, in that order; junction bases with no gene match: 7. Per germline, CDR1 SGHDN and CDR2 FVKESK. This CDR3 region has 14 residues. The CDR3 nucleotides read TGTGCCAGCAGCCAAGAGTTGACAGGGCAAGAACTGTTTTTT. Its translation: CASSQELTGQELFF.

The chain carries TRBV7-8 and TRBJ2-7, with 7 bases that match TRBD1. Germline CDR1 and CDR2: SGHVS and FQNEAQ. J gave up 1 base and V 5 bases, and 5 bases lay outside the gene matches. This CDR3 has 14 residues. CDR3 loop: CASSTGTVSYEQYF. The CDR3 bases are TGTGCCAGCAGCACCGGGACAGTATCCTACGAGCAGTACTTC.

This chain connects TRBV18 to TRBJ2-1, with unresolved D. Trimming left V 4 bases short and J 5 bases short, with 12 bases between. Germline CDR1 and CDR2: KGHSH and LQKENI. The CDR3 loop spans 14 amino acids. The CDR3 coding sequence is TGTGCCAGCTCACGACACCGATGGGACAATGAGCAGTTCTTC. This sequence encodes CASSRHRWDNEQFF.

The chain uses TRBV5-1 and TRBJ2-2, with a weak D call TRBD2 (7 bases). The germline V gene encodes CDR1 SGHRS and CDR2 YFSETQ. The ends were cut back, 5 bases at V and 4 bases at J, with 12 bases in the middle. CDR3 size: 14 residues. CDR3 sequence: CASRQGGGTGELFF. CDR3 in DNA: TGCGCCAGCAGACAAGGGGGGGGCACCGGGGAGCTGTTTTTT.

This clone has a handful of counts. The chain carries TRBV9 and TRBJ2-1, with 7 bases that match TRBD1. The germline gives CDR1 SGDLS, CDR2 YYNGEE. The CDR3 spans 16 residues. The trim removed 0 bases at V and 3 bases at J, leaving 6 bases unmatched. The CDR3 here is CASSVGGGAYYNEQFF. The CDR3, as DNA: TGTGCCAGCAGCGTAGGAGGGGGCGCTTACTACAATGAGCAGTTCTTC.

The chain has TRBV5-1 and TRBJ2-1; 14 bases are a match to TRBD2. J gave up 4 bases and V 4 bases, and 19 bases lay outside the gene matches. The CDR3 runs to 21 residues. The germline gives CDR1 SGHRS, CDR2 YFSETQ. Here the CDR3 reads CASSALNPGLAGAGRYNEQFF. The DNA of the CDR3 is TGCGCCAGCAGCGCCTTAAACCCGGGACTAGCGGGAGCCGGCCGGTACAATGAGCAGTTCTTC.

This clone was seen once. V and J are TRBV7-9 and TRBJ2-7, with 14 bases that match TRBD2. Germline loops: CDR1 SEHNR, CDR2 FQNEAQ (reference sequence). After removal of 4 bases from V and 7 bases from J, the junction contained 6 bases not matched to a gene. The CDR3 totals 15 residues. The CDR3 DNA is TGTGCCAGCAGCTCTACGGGACTAGCGGGAGAAGAGCAGTACTTC. Translating it yields CASSSTGLAGEEQYF.

This clone occurred once. V and J are TRBV6-5 and TRBJ1-1, with D possibly being TRBD1 (6 bases). This CDR3 region has 13 residues. Trimming removed 6 bases at V and 2 bases at J, with 10 bases between. Germline V gene lookup returns CDR1 MNHEY and CDR2 SVGAGI. The CDR3 DNA sequence: TGTGCCAGCAGCAGGACAGCCAACACTGAAGCTTTCTTT. It codes for CASSRTANTEAFF.

This clone was picked up one time. The chain carries TRBV7-2 and TRBJ2-5, with 10 bases matching TRBD2. The J call is doubtful: the DNA matches TRBJ2-7 better. CDR3 length: 14 residues. CDR1 is SGHTA and CDR2 is FQGNSA in the germline V gene. CDR3 nucleotides: TGTGCCAGCAGCTTCTCCGTAGCGGGAGGCGAGCAGTACTTC. Its protein product is CASSFSVAGGEQYF.

In its sample, this clone was seen a few times. The chain is built from TRBV7-2 and TRBJ2-3, with 11 bases identical to TRBD2. Germline V gene data show CDR1 as SGHTA and CDR2 as FQGNSA. V lost 3 bases to trimming and J lost 0 bases; unmatched junction nucleotides: 2. This CDR3 is 16 amino acids long. In nucleotides, the CDR3 is TGTGCCAGCAGCTTCGCTAGCGGGGGGAGCACAGATACGCAGTATTTT. This translates into CASSFASGGSTDTQYF.

This chain joins TRBV27 and TRBJ2-7; TRBD2 aligns across 8 bases. The germline V gene has CDR1 MNHEY and CDR2 SMNVEV (reference sequence). CDR3 length equals 15 residues. V gave up 0 bases and J gave up 2 bases; unmatched junction bases: 3. The CDR3 region has the DNA TGTGCCAGCAGTTTATCTGACGGGAGGGCCTACGAGCAGTACTTC. Amino acids: CASSLSDGRAYEQYF.